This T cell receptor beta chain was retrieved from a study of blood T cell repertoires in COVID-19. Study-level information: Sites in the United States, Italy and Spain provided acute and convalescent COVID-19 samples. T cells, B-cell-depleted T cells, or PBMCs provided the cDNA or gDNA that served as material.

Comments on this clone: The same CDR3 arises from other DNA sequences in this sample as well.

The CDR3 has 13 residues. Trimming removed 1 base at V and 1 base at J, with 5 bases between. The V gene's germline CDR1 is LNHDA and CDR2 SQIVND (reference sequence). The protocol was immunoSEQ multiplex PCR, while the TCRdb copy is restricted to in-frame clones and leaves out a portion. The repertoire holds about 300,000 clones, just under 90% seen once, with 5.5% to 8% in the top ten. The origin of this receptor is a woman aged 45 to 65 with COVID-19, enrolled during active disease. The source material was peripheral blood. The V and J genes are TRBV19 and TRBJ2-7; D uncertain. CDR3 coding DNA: TGTGCCAGTAGTATAGGCGGTTCCTACGAGCAGTACTTC. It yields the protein CASSIGGSYEQYF.